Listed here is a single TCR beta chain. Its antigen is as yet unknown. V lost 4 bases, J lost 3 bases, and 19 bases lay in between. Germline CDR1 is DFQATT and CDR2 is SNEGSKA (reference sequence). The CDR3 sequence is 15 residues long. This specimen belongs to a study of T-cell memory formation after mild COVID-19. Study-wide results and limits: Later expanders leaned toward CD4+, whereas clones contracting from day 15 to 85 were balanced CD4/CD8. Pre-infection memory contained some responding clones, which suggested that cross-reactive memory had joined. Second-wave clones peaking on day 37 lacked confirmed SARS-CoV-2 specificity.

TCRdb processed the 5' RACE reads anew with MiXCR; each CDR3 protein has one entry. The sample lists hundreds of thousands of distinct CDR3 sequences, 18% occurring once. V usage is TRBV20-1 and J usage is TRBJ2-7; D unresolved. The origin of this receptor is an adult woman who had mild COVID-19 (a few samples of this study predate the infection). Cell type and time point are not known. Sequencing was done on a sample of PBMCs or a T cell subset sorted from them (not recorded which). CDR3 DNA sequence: TGCAGTGCTAAGGATTCGACGCTACGTCTCTACGAGCAGTACTTC. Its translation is CSAKDSTLRLYEQYF.